A selection of T cell receptor beta chains follows, all from one sample in a study of graft-versus-host responses after intestinal transplantation. These receptors are not linked to any known antigen. TCRdb keeps only in-frame clones here, not all; method: immunoSEQ multiplex PCR. Of just under 85,000 clones listed, 75% to 95% are singletons. The sequencing here drew on unstimulated CD8+ T cells sorted from spleen or lymph node cells, taken before transplant. These receptors came from a human donor who was the organ donor for an intestinal transplant. Both conserved end residues are part of each CDR3. Each record gives: V gene, D gene, clone size, J gene, CDR3 protein, CDR3 DNA. A D gene is named only where the DNA matches it firmly. Not every row has a clone size; where given, it reads once, few, many or a size class.

>TRBV30|NA|NA|TRBJ1-1
CAWSPLVSTEAFF
TGTGCCTGGAGTCCCTTGGTATCCACTGAAGCTTTCTTT
>TRBV5-1|NA|NA|TRBJ2-1
CASSLLRNNEQFF
TGCGCCAGCAGCTTGCTCAGAAACAATGAGCAGTTCTTC
>TRBV5-6|NA|NA|TRBJ1-4
CASRPLATNEKLFF
TGTGCCAGCAGACCGCTTGCAACTAATGAAAAACTGTTTTTT
>TRBV11-2|TRBD1|once|TRBJ2-7
CASSLTGTGGHEQYF
TGTGCCAGCAGCTTGACCGGGACAGGGGGCCACGAGCAGTACTTC
>TRBV15|TRBD2|NA|TRBJ2-2
CATSNSGGAVGELFF
TGTGCCACCAGCAATAGCGGGGGGGCCGTCGGGGAGCTGTTTTTT
>TRBV5-5|NA|NA|TRBJ2-7
CASSLEQDPYEQYF
TGTGCCAGCAGCTTGGAACAGGATCCCTACGAGCAGTACTTC
>TRBV7-9|TRBD2|once|TRBJ2-1
CASSLEYGTSGGYNEQFF
TGTGCCAGCAGCTTAGAGTACGGGACTAGCGGGGGATACAATGAGCAGTTCTTC
>TRBV11-3|NA|NA|TRBJ1-1
CASSLGMVTEAFF
TGTGCCAGCAGCTTAGGGATGGTCACTGAAGCTTTCTTT
>TRBV6-5|TRBD1|NA|TRBJ2-7
CASGWDSSSGSYEQYF
TGTGCCAGCGGTTGGGACAGTTCCTCGGGGTCCTACGAGCAGTACTTC
>TRBV11-2|NA|NA|TRBJ2-1
CASSANTRSYNEQFF
TGTGCCAGCAGCGCCAACACACGGTCCTACAATGAGCAGTTCTTC
>TRBV6-1|NA|NA|TRBJ1-1
CASRSNLAEAFF
TGTGCCAGCAGGTCCAATTTAGCTGAAGCTTTCTTT
>TRBV23-1|NA|once|TRBJ2-5
CASSQSRPSETQYF
TGCGCCAGCAGTCAATCGAGGCCGAGCGAGACCCAGTACTTC
>TRBV11-2|NA|NA|TRBJ2-1
CASSVTGSSYNEQFF
TGTGCCAGCAGCGTTACAGGGAGCTCCTACAATGAGCAGTTCTTC
>TRBV11-2|NA|NA|TRBJ1-1
CASSFHLKTVNTEAFF
TGTGCCAGCAGCTTCCACCTCAAGACAGTGAACACTGAAGCTTTCTTT
>TRBV25-1|NA|NA|TRBJ2-7
CASSEGHRNPHEQYF
TGTGCCAGCAGTGAAGGTCACCGAAACCCGCACGAGCAGTACTTC
>TRBV7-9|NA|NA|TRBJ2-1
CASSLGGDSYNEQFF
TGTGCCAGCAGCTTAGGCGGGGACTCCTACAATGAGCAGTTCTTC
>TRBV5-1|TRBD1|NA|TRBJ1-1
CASREGTDTEAFF
TGCGCCAGCAGGGAAGGGACAGACACTGAAGCTTTCTTT
>TRBV5-6|NA|NA|TRBJ1-5
CASSSDSSRNQPQHF
TGTGCCAGCAGCTCGGACAGTAGTCGGAATCAGCCCCAGCATTTT
>TRBV6-1|TRBD1|NA|TRBJ2-2
CASSEAPGGDTGELFF
TGTGCCAGCAGTGAAGCTCCAGGGGGCGACACCGGGGAGCTGTTTTTT
>TRBV14|NA|NA|TRBJ2-7
CAGAHSGTRSSYEQYF
TGTGCCGGCGCCCATAGCGGAACCAGGAGCTCCTACGAGCAGTACTTC
>TRBV18|NA|NA|TRBJ2-7
CASSPPVNEQYF
TGTGCCAGCTCACCACCGGTAAACGAGCAGTACTTC
>TRBV28|NA|NA|TRBJ2-3
CAGGVDTDTQYF
TGTGCCGGGGGAGTCGACACAGATACGCAGTATTTT
>TRBV11-2|NA|NA|TRBJ1-5
CASSFRGMANQPQHF
TGTGCCAGCAGCTTCAGGGGAATGGCGAATCAGCCCCAGCATTTT
>TRBV19|TRBD2|once|TRBJ2-7
CASSIQWTAGDQQYF
TGTGCCAGTAGTATCCAATGGACGGCGGGAGACCAGCAGTACTTC
>TRBV7-3|NA|NA|TRBJ2-5
CASSPRGGETQYF
TGTGCCAGCAGCCCTAGGGGGGGAGAGACCCAGTACTTC
>TRBV19|NA|once|TRBJ2-7
CASSIGTAGYEQYF
TGTGCCAGTAGTATAGGTACAGCGGGTTACGAGCAGTACTTC